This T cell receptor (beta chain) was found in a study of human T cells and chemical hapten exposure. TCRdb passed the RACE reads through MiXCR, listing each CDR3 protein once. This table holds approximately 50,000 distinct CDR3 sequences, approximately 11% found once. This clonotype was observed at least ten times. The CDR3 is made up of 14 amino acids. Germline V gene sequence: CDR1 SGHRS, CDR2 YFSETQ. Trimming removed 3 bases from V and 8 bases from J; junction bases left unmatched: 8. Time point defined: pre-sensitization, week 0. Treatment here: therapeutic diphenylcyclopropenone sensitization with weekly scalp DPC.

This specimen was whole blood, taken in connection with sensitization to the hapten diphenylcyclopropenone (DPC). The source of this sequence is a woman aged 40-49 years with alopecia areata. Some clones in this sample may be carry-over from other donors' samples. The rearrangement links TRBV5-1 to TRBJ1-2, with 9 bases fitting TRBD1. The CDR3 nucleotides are TGCGCCAGCAGCTCGCTTACAGGGGGCGAAGGCTACACCTTC. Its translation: CASSSLTGGEGYTF.